This passage covers 17 T cell receptor beta chains from one sample sequenced in a study of shared clonotypes between healthy human individuals. Libraries were prepared by immunoSEQ multiplex PCR; TCRdb keeps only in-frame clonotypes and omits some of them. Of 190,000 or so clones listed, 90% to 95% are singletons. The source material was naive CD4+ T cells sorted from blood. As to subset: CD45RA+ positively selected. Every receptor here comes from a woman aged 25-40 years in good health.

There are a few counts of this clone. The rearrangement uses TRBV7-6 and TRBJ2-7; possible D gene TRBD1, 5 bases. Germline V CDR1 and CDR2: SGHVS, FNYEAQ. The germline V and J ends were trimmed by 5 bases and 2 bases, with 10 bases remaining between them. This CDR3 is 13 amino acids long. DNA for the CDR3: TGTGCCAGCAGCGCCTCGGACACCTACGAGCAGTACTTC. This gives the protein CASSASDTYEQYF.

The chain has TRBV19 and TRBJ1-3; D is possibly TRBD1 (5 bases). The CDR3 spans 17 residues. Germline V gene lookup returns CDR1 LNHDA and CDR2 SQIVND (reference sequence). V was cut by 3 bases and J by 0 bases, with 15 bases left in between. CDR3: CASSIRGSPGSGNTIYF. CDR3 in DNA: TGTGCCAGTAGTATTCGGGGCAGCCCGGGCTCTGGAAACACCATATATTTT.

The V and J genes are TRBV10-3 and TRBJ2-5, with 9 bases matching TRBD1. The J call is in doubt because the DNA end fits TRBJ2-7 better. The CDR3 spans 16 residues. From germline, CDR1 is ENHRY and CDR2 SYGVKD. CDR3 in amino acids: CAISVIQGAKSSEQYF. Here the CDR3 DNA reads TGTGCCATCAGTGTGATACAGGGGGCAAAATCCAGCGAGCAGTACTTC.

V is TRBV11-2 and J is TRBJ2-1; no definite D call. The CDR3 extends over 14 amino acids. V was shortened by 3 bases and J by 5 bases, with 11 bases between the two germline ends. Germline CDR1 reads SGHAT; CDR2 reads FQNNGV. The CDR3 is CASSLNRPHNEQFF. DNA of the CDR3: TGTGCCAGCAGCTTGAATAGGCCTCACAATGAGCAGTTCTTC.

The chain recombines TRBV6-6 with TRBJ2-7; 7 nucleotides agree with TRBD1. Germline V gene sequence: CDR1 MNHNY, CDR2 SVGAGI (reference sequence). The CDR3 is made up of 15 amino acids. Unmatched junction bases numbered 5, after V lost 0 bases and J lost 3 bases. The CDR3 loop is CASSYSTGILYEQYF. DNA for the CDR3: TGTGCCAGCAGTTACTCGACAGGGATCCTCTACGAGCAGTACTTC.

This chain joins TRBV7-8 and TRBJ2-7; possibly TRBD1 for D (6 bases). This CDR3 has 14 residues. The germline V and J ends were trimmed by 3 bases and 6 bases, with 15 bases remaining between them. Per the germline V gene, CDR1 is SGHVS and CDR2 is FQNEAQ. This CDR3 reads CASSFPDRFGEQYF. Written as DNA, the CDR3 is TGTGCCAGCAGCTTTCCTGACAGGTTCGGCGAGCAGTACTTC.

The J gene is TRBJ2-7, the V gene TRBV27; 9 bases fit TRBD1. The CDR3 consists of 16 residues. V lost 0 bases and J lost 6; bases outside the gene matches: 9. Germline lookup yields CDR1 MNHEY and CDR2 SMNVEV (reference sequence). The CDR3 coding sequence is TGTGCCAGCAGTTTATCGGGGACAGGGTCCCTAAGCGAGCAGTACTTC. This gives the protein CASSLSGTGSLSEQYF.

This clone was seen once. The CDR3 DNA reads as TGTGCCAGCAGTTTATTAGGACAGGGGTTAGAGACCCAGTACTTC. It specifies CASSLLGQGLETQYF. V gene TRBV27 combines with J gene TRBJ2-5, with 9 bases matching TRBD1. V lost 1 base and J lost 4; bases outside the gene matches: 4. Germline loops: CDR1 MNHEY, CDR2 SMNVEV (reference sequence). The CDR3 is made up of 15 amino acids.

This chain connects TRBV6-1 to TRBJ1-1; D is unresolved. V shed 4 bases and J shed 0 bases, with 12 bases lying between them. The CDR3 is made up of 15 amino acids. Germline CDR1 is MNHNS and CDR2 is SASEGT. The CDR3 region has the DNA TGTGCCAGCAGTGCTCAGTCACTCATGAACACTGAAGCTTTCTTT. Amino acids: CASSAQSLMNTEAFF.

This chain links TRBV5-4 with TRBJ2-5; the match to TRBD2 covers 11 bases. Near its end, the DNA agrees better with TRBJ2-7, so the J call may be wrong. CDR1 and CDR2 from the germline V gene are SGHNT and YYREEE (reference sequence). The CDR3 loop spans 16 amino acids. As DNA, the CDR3 is TGTGCCAGCAGCCTGGGACTAGCGGCTCAAACCTACGAGCAGTACTTC. It codes for CASSLGLAAQTYEQYF.

The chain uses TRBV5-6 and TRBJ1-2; a weak D match, TRBD1 (6 bases). Germline V CDR1 and CDR2: SGHDT, YYEEEE. Trimming pared 2 bases from V and 8 bases from J, leaving 16 bases between. The CDR3 covers 14 residues. The CDR3 DNA sequence: TGTGCCAGCAGCTTAGGGGGGGAGCTTCAGGGCTACACCTTC. It encodes CASSLGGELQGYTF.

Here the CDR3 DNA reads TGCGCCAGCAGCGGGGAGCGGTCACACTCCTACGAGCAGTACTTC. Encoded protein: CASSGERSHSYEQYF. The rearrangement joins TRBV5-1 to TRBJ2-7; the D gene is possibly TRBD2 (5 bases). V was clipped by 4 bases and J by 0 bases, with 14 bases between them. This CDR3 spans 15 amino acids. The germline gives CDR1 SGHRS, CDR2 YFSETQ.

This clone has a single count. The V gene is TRBV28, the J gene TRBJ2-1, with TRBD1 matching over 8 bases. The germline V gene encodes CDR1 MDHEN and CDR2 SYDVKM. The CDR3 has 14 residues. V was pared by 8 bases and J by 9 bases, with 12 bases of the junction left unmatched. Here the CDR3 reads CASRRFRGLGEQFF. The CDR3 DNA reads TGTGCCAGCCGTAGGTTCAGGGGGCTGGGTGAGCAGTTCTTC.

The chain carries TRBV6-5 and TRBJ1-5; TRBD1 is a possible D gene (5 bases). Trimming stripped 8 bases from V and 2 bases from J, with 10 bases between. The V gene's germline CDR1 is MNHEY and CDR2 SVGAGI. This CDR3 spans 13 amino acids. The CDR3 reads CASRGRGNQPQHF. In DNA form, the CDR3 reads TGTGCCAGCCGGGGCAGGGGCAATCAGCCCCAGCATTTT.

This clone has only a few counts. The chain carries TRBV11-2 and TRBJ1-1; no firm D call. This CDR3 comprises 13 residues. V lost 5 bases to trimming and J lost 4 bases, with 11 bases between them. The germline CDR1 and CDR2 sequences are SGHAT and FQNNGV. The CDR3 is CASSTRGGTEAFF. CDR3 sequence (DNA): TGTGCCAGCAGCACCCGGGGAGGCACTGAAGCTTTCTTT.

The V call is TRBV5-4, the J call TRBJ2-1; no definite D call. The V gene's germline CDR1 is SGHNT and CDR2 YYREEE (reference sequence). Trimming pared 0 bases from V and 4 bases from J, leaving 8 bases between. The CDR3 consists of 14 residues. CDR3 region: CASSLAHRYNEQFF. CDR3 coding DNA: TGTGCCAGCAGCTTGGCACACCGATACAATGAGCAGTTCTTC.

The J gene is TRBJ1-5, the V gene TRBV4-2; no clear D. CDR1 and CDR2 from the germline V gene are LGHNA and YNFKEQ. The CDR3 loop spans 15 amino acids. V gave up 5 bases and J gave up 5 bases, with 16 bases separating them. This CDR3 reads CASSLDGLRHQPQHF. CDR3 nucleotide sequence: TGTGCCAGCAGCTTGGATGGGTTGCGACATCAGCCCCAGCATTTT.